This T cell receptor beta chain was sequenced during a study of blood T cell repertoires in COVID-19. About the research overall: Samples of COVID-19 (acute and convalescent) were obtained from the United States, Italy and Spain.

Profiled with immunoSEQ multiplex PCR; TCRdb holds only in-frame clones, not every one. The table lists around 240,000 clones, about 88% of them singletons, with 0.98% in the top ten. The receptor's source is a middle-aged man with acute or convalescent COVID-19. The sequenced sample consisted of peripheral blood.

CDR3 DNA: TGTGCCAGCTCGCCCGGGGGGGGAGGCTACACCTTC. This encodes CASSPGGGGYTF. The rearrangement uses TRBV28 and TRBJ1-2; TRBD1 is a possible D gene (5 bases). Germline values: CDR1 MDHEN, CDR2 SYDVKM. This CDR3 is built from 12 residues. The V and J ends lost 8 bases and 8 bases respectively, with 15 bases between them.